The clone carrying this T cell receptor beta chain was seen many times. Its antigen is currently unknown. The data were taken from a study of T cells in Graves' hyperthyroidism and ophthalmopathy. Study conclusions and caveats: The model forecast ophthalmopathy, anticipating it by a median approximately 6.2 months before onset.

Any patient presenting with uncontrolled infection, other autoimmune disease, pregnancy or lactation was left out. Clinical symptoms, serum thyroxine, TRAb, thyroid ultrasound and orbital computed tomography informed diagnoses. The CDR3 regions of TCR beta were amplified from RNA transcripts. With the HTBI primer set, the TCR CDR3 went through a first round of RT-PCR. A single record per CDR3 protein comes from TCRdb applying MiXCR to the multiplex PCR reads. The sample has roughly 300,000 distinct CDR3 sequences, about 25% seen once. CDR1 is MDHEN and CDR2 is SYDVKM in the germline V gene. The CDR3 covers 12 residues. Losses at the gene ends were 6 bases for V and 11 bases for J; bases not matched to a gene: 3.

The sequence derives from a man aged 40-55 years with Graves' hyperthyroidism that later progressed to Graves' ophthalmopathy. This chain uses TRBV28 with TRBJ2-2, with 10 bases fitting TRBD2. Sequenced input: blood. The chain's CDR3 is CASSPSGRELFF. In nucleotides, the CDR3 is TGTGCCAGCAGCCCTAGCGGGAGAGAGCTGTTTTTT.